This TCR beta chain was observed in a study of CD4 T cells in relation to SARS-CoV-2 and coronaviruses. The ends lost 3 bases at V and 4 bases at J; junction bases unmatched: 10. The CDR3 is made up of 18 amino acids. Per germline, CDR1 SGHRS and CDR2 YFSETQ. Before the COVID-19 pandemic, during about 2010-2019, CD4+ T cells were taken from unexposed donors. Isolation of CD4+ T cells took place after about eleven days in culture. Using immunoSEQ multiplex PCR, the repertoire was profiled, and TCRdb retains in-frame clones only, with some absent. Of more than 25,000 clones listed, over 75% are singletons. On this clone: Its antigen is not identified.

The sequence derives from a human donor in good health. The material sequenced was CD4+ T cells from PBMCs, cultured in vitro. The chain joins TRBV5-1 to TRBJ2-1; 13 bases map to TRBD2. CDR3 DNA sequence: TGCGCCAGCAGCTACCTCCCGGGACTAGCGGGGTTGTACAATGAGCAGTTCTTC. It encodes CASSYLPGLAGLYNEQFF.